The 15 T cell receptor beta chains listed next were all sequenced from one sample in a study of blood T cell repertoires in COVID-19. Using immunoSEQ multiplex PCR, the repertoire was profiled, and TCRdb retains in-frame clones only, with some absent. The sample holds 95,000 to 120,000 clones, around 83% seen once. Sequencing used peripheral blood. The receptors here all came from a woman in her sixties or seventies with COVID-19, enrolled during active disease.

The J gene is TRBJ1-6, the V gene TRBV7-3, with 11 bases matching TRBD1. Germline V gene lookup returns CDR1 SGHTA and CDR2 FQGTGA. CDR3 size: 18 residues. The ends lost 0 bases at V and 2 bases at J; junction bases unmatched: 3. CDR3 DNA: TGTGCCAGCAGCTTAACGGGACAGGGGGGAACCTATAATTCACCCCTCCACTTT. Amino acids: CASSLTGQGGTYNSPLHF.

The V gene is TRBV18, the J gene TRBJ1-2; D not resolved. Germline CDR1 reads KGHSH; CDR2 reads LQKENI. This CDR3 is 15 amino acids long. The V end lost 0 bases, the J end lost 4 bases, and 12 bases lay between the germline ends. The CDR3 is CASSPPLTALYGYTF. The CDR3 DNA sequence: TGTGCCAGCTCACCACCGCTTACAGCCCTCTATGGCTACACCTTC.

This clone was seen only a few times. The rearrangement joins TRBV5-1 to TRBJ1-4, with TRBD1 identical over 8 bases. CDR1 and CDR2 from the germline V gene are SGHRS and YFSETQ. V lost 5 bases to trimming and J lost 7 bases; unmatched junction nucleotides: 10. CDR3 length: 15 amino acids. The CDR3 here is CASRPGTGGFEKLFF. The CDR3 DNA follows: TGCGCCAGCAGACCCGGGACAGGAGGTTTTGAAAAACTGTTTTTT. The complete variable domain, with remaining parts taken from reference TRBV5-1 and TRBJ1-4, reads KAGVTQTPRYLIKTRGQQVTLSCSPISGHRSVSWYQQTPGQGLQFLFEYFSETQRNKGNFPGRFSGRQFSNSRSEMNVSTLELGDSALYLCASRPGTGGFEKLFFGSGTQLSVL.

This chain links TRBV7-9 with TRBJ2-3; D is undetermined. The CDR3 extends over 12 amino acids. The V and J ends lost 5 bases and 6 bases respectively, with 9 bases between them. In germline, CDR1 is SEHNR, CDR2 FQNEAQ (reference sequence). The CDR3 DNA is TGTGCCAGCAGCCGGGTGGTGGATACGCAGTATTTT. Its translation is CASSRVVDTQYF.

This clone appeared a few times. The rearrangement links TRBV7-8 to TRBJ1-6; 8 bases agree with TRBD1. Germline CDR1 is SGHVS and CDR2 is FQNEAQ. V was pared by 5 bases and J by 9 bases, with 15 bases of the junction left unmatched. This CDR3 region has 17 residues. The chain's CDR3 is CASSIYRGENVVSPLHF. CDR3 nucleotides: TGTGCCAGCAGCATATACAGGGGGGAAAATGTTGTTTCACCCCTCCACTTT.

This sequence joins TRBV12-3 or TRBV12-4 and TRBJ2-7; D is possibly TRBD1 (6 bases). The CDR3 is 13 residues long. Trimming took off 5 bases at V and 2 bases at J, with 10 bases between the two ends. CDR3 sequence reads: CASSGQSTYEQYF. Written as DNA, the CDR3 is TGTGCCAGCAGTGGACAGTCGACCTACGAGCAGTACTTC.

CDR3 coding DNA: TGTGCCAGCAGCTTAGTTGTGGGAGACACCGGGGAGCTGTTTTTT. This encodes CASSLVVGDTGELFF. This chain links TRBV11-2 with TRBJ2-2; perhaps TRBD2 as D (5 bases). V dropped 1 base and J dropped 3 bases, with 9 bases sitting between them. The CDR3 runs to 15 residues. Germline V gene data show CDR1 as SGHAT and CDR2 as FQNNGV.

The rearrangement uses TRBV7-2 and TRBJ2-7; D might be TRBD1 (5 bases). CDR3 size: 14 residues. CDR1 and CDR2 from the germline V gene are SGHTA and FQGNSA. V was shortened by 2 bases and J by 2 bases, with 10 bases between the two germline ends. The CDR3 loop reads CASSLLRGPYEQYF. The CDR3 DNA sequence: TGTGCCAGCAGCTTATTAAGGGGCCCCTACGAGCAGTACTTC.

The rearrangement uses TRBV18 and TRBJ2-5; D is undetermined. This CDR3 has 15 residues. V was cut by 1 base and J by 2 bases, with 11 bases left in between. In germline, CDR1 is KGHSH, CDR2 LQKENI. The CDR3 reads CASSPHPPPQETQYF. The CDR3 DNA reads TGTGCCAGCTCACCACATCCCCCCCCACAAGAGACCCAGTACTTC.

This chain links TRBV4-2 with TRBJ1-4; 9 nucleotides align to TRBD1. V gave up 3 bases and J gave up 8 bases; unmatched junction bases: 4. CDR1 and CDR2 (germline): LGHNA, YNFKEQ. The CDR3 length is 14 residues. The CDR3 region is CASSQGTGREKLFF. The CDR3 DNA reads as TGTGCCAGCAGCCAGGGGACAGGGAGGGAAAAACTGTTTTTT.

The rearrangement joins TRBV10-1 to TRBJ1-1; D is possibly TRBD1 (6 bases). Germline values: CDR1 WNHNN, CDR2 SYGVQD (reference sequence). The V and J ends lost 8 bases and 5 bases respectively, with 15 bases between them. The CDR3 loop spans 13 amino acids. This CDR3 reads CASSPGQGTEAFF. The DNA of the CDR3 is TGCGCCAGCTCCCCAGGTCAGGGGACTGAAGCTTTCTTT.

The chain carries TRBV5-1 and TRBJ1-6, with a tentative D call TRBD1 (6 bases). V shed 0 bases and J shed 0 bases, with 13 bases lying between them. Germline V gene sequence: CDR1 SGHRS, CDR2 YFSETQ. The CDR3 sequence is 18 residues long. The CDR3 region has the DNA TGCGCCAGCAGCTTGGGAGACAGGCGGAGCTCCTATAATTCACCCCTCCACTTT. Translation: CASSLGDRRSSYNSPLHF. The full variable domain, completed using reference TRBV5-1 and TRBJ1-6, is KAGVTQTPRYLIKTRGQQVTLSCSPISGHRSVSWYQQTPGQGLQFLFEYFSETQRNKGNFPGRFSGRQFSNSRSEMNVSTLELGDSALYLCASSLGDRRSSYNSPLHFGNGTRLTVT.

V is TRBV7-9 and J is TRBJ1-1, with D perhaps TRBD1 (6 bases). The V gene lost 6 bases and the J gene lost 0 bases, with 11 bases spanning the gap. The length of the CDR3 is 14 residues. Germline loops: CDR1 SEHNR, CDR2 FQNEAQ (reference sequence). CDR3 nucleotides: TGTGCCAGCAGTTTGTACAGGGTGAACACTGAAGCTTTCTTT. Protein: CASSLYRVNTEAFF.

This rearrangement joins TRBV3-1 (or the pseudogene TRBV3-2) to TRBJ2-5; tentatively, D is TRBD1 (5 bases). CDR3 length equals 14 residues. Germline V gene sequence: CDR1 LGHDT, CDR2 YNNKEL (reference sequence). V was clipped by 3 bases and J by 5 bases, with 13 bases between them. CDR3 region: CASSHTGGGETQYF. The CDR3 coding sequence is TGTGCCAGCAGCCATACAGGTGGTGGGGAGACCCAGTACTTC.

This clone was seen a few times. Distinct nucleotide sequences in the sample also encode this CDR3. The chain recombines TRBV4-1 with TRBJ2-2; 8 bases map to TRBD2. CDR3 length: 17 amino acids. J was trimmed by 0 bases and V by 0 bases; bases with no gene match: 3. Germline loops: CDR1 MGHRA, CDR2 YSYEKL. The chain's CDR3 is CASSQDTGGANTGELFF. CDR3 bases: TGCGCCAGCAGCCAAGATACCGGGGGGGCGAACACCGGGGAGCTGTTTTTT.